The T cell receptor (beta chain) described here comes from a study of blood T cell repertoires in COVID-19 (dated by TCRdb to the early 2020s). For the wider study: Samples covering the acute and convalescent phases of COVID-19 were provided by collaborators in the United States, Italy and Spain. The prospective study material was composed of cDNA or gDNA derived from T cells, B-cell-depleted T cells, or PBMCs. Deeply sampled blood TCRbeta repertoires from subjects exposed to, actively infected with, or recovered from COVID-19 were included in the dataset. The repertoires were made available in a free public database intended to serve as a resource for research on the immune response to SARS-CoV-2. Samples were obtained from the ongoing ImmuneRACE study (first 160 participants) and from about 1,300 subjects provided by 6 global collaborators. A de-identified subject ID, COVID-19 status, age in years and sex were almost always included in the sample metadata. Where available, HLA class I and class II types were taken from metadata supplied by the sample provider and were not determined by assay-based typing. Broad study findings and their caveats: The quantity of clinical and demographic metadata differed by source and by participant and was supplied without curation.

Per the germline V gene, ENHRY is the CDR1 and SYGVKD is the CDR2. Trimmed from V: 4 bases; trimmed from J: 4 bases; junction bases lacking a gene match: 18. The CDR3 spans 19 residues, from the cysteine through the phenylalanine. Only the CDR3 part of the read is kept: 57 bases, read in frame from the first base. At one collaborating source in Seattle, patients were enrolled during active infection and were followed longitudinally through the course of disease. Collaborating institutions collected whole blood in K2EDTA tubes following their own protocols. For TCRbeta analysis, collaborator samples were shipped as frozen whole blood, as isolated PBMCs, or as DNA extracted from either sample type. In the case of this clone: Which antigen it targets is not known. No much larger clonotype is one base removed from it; base qualities were not supplied.

TCRbeta CDR3 regions were amplified from genomic DNA using the immunoSEQ Assay, a bias-controlled multiplex PCR. The study's own analysis went as follows. The number of nucleated cells in each sample was estimated by amplification of reference gene primers within the assay. To quantify the absolute abundance of each unique TCRbeta CDR3 rearrangement, sequence reads were collapsed and filtered. For each sample, productive Simpson clonality was calculated as the square root of Simpson's diversity index over productive rearrangements. The immuneACCESS repertoire file appears here via TCRdb, limited to in-frame rearrangements. These files lack a portion of the clones; in checked studies, under half of the deficit traces to unresolved V genes, and the cause of the others is not known. The D gene and trimming were derived from the DNA, and the V and J assignments and clone size from that table. The sample has around 150,000 clones on record, 92% of them singletons. The top ten clonotypes cover 4.8% of the sample.

The chain was built from TRBV10-3 and TRBJ1-1; TRBD1 aligns with 10 central bases. The sequence derives from a man under 40 with COVID-19, enrolled during active disease. Sequencing input: peripheral blood. The CDR3 protein is CAISAFGDGTGVMITEAFF. The DNA reads TGTGCCATCAGTGCCTTCGGGGATGGGACAGGGGTTATGATCACTGAAGCTTTCTTT.